This T cell receptor beta chain was sequenced during a study of blood T cells in healthy people across ages. Using a J-beta primer mix together with a sample-barcoded 5' primer, a second PCR was run for roughly 6 to 12 cycles. In TCRdb, the 5' RACE reads were re-called with MiXCR into one record per CDR3 protein. The data show over 500,000 distinct CDR3 sequences, 52% seen once. Looked up from germline, CDR1 is SGHRS and CDR2 is YFSETQ. Trimming shortened V by 1 base and J by 1 base, and 17 bases separated the two germline ends. The CDR3 totals 18 residues. The sample comprised blood. This TCR was recovered from a woman at least 80 years old in good health. V gene TRBV5-1 combines with J gene TRBJ2-2; perhaps TRBD1 as D (6 bases). CDR3 loop: CASSLLPPGAGNTGELFF. For the CDR3, the DNA is TGCGCCAGCAGCTTGTTGCCCCCAGGGGCGGGGAACACCGGGGAGCTGTTTTTT.